One TCR beta chain is described in this entry. Its target is unknown. The read terminates 3 residues before the CDR3 end, so the remaining end is supplied by the germline J gene. This entry belongs to a study of T cells in women clearing cervical HPV infection. About the study: Cases were women with histologically confirmed HPV16-related CIN3 or worse, including 2 invasive cancers. The study's findings and limits: CIN3+ cases had significantly higher TCR repertoire richness than controls, but evenness did not differ.

Data came from immunoSEQ multiplex PCR; TCRdb stores just in-frame clones and leaves some out. The repertoire table contains 40,000 or so clones. Germline-derived CDR1 and CDR2 are KGHSH and LQKENI. The CDR3 sequence is 17 residues long. What was sequenced was blood buffy coat. The rearrangement links TRBV18 to TRBJ2-4, with 10 bases fitting TRBD1. This receptor was identified in a woman aged 18 to 75 with a cervical HPV16 infection that either progressed to CIN3+ or cleared (not recorded which). The part of the CDR3 DNA that was read is TGTGCCAGCTCGTACAACCCCGGGGACAGGGGTAAGGATGGT. Residues: CASSYNPGDRGKDG. The entire CDR3 is CASSYNPGDRGKDGQYF.